Below, one T cell receptor (beta chain) is given with its context. The data are from a study of T cell responses to AZD1222 COVID-19 vaccine. Assay used: immunoSEQ multiplex PCR; TCRdb lists only in-frame clones, some missing. The sample consists of 150,000 to 200,000 clones, around nine tenths of them appearing once. Sequenced here: peripheral blood, sampled 28 days after the second AZD1222 dose. The source is an adult who received the AZD1222 COVID-19 vaccine.

The CDR3 here is CASSNQGRGKNIQYF. CDR3 coding DNA: TGTGCCAGCAGTAACCAGGGTCGGGGCAAAAACATTCAGTACTTC. The gene calls are TRBV6-5 and TRBJ2-4, with D perhaps TRBD1 or TRBD2 (5 bases each). The CDR3 consists of 15 residues. Germline V lookup: CDR1 MNHEY, CDR2 SVGAGI. Deletions cut 5 bases from V and 3 bases from J, with 14 bases between.